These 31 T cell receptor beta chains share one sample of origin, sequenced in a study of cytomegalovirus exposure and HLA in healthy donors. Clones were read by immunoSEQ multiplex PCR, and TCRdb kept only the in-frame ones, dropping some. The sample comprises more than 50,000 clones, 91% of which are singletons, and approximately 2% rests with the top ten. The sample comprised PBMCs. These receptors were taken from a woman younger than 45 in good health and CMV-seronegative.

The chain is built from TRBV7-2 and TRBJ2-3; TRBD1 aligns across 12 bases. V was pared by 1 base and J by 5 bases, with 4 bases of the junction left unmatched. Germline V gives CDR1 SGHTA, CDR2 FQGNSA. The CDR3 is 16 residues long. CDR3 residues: CASSLGDRGRKDTQYF. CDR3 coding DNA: TGTGCCAGCAGCTTAGGGGACAGGGGGCGTAAAGATACGCAGTATTTT. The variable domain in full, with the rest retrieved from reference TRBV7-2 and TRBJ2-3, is GAGVSQSPSNKVTEKGKDVELRCDPISGHTALYWYRQSLGQGLEFLIYFQGNSAPDKSGLPSDRFSAERTGGSVSTLTIQRTQQEDSAVYLCASSLGDRGRKDTQYFGPGTRLTVL.

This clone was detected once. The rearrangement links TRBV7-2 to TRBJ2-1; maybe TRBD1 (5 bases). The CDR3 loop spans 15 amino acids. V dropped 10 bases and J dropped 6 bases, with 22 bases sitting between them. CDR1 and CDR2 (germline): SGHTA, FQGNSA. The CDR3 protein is CATVRSLGRVNEQFF. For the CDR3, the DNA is TGTGCCACTGTCAGGTCCCTAGGCAGGGTCAATGAGCAGTTCTTC.

The CDR3: CASGTGVQETQYF. The CDR3 DNA follows: TGTGCCAGTGGGACAGGGGTCCAAGAGACCCAGTACTTC. The chain couples TRBV19 to TRBJ2-5; 10 bases match TRBD1. V lost 8 bases and J lost 1; bases outside the gene matches: 1. The CDR3 contains 13 residues. Per germline, CDR1 LNHDA and CDR2 SQIVND (reference sequence).

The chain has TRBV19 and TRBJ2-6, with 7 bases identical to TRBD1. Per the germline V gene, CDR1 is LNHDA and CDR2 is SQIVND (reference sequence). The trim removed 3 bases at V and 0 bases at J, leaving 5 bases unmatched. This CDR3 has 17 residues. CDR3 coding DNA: TGTGCCAGTAGTATCACCGGACAGGCCTCTGGGGCCAACGTCCTGACTTTC. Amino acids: CASSITGQASGANVLTF.

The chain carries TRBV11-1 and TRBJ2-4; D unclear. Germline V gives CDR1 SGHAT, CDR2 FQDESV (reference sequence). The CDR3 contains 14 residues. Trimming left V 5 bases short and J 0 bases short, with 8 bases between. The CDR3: CASSRDLAKNIQYF. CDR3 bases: TGTGCCAGCAGCCGAGATCTAGCCAAAAACATTCAGTACTTC.

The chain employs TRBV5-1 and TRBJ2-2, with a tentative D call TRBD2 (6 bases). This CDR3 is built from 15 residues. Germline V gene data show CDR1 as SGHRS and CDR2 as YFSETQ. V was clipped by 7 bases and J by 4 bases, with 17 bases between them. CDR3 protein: CASGRDGGITGELFF. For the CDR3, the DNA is TGCGCCAGCGGAAGGGACGGGGGTATCACCGGGGAGCTGTTTTTT.

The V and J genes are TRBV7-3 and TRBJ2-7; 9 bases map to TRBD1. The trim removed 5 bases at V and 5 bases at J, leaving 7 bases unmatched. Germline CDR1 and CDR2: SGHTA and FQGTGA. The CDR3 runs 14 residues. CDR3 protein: CASSPGTGQNEQYF. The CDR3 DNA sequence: TGTGCCAGCAGCCCCGGGACAGGGCAGAACGAGCAGTACTTC.

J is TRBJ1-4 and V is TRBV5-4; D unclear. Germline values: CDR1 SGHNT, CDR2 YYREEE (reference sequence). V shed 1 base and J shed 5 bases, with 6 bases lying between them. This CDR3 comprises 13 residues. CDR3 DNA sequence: TGTGCCAGCAGCTTGACTCTCAATGAAAAACTGTTTTTT. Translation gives CASSLTLNEKLFF.

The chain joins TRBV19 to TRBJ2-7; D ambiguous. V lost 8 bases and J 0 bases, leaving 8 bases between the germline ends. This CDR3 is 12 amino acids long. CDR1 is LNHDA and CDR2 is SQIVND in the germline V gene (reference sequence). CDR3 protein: CASQDYSYEQYF. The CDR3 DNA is TGTGCCAGTCAGGATTACTCCTACGAGCAGTACTTC.

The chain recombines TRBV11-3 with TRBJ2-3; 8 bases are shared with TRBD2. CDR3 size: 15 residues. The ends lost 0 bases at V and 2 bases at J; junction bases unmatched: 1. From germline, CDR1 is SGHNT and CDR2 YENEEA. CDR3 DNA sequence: TGTGCCAGCAGCTTAGAGGGACTAGTCACAGATACGCAGTATTTT. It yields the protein CASSLEGLVTDTQYF.

CDR3 sequence (DNA): TGTGCCACCCGCCGTGGCAGGGGTGCATCAGATACGCAGTATTTT. This sequence encodes CATRRGRGASDTQYF. This chain uses TRBV19 with TRBJ2-3, with D possibly TRBD1 on 6 matching bases. The CDR3 totals 15 residues. Germline CDR1 is LNHDA and CDR2 is SQIVND (reference sequence). Trimming took off 10 bases at V and 4 bases at J, with 21 bases between the two ends.

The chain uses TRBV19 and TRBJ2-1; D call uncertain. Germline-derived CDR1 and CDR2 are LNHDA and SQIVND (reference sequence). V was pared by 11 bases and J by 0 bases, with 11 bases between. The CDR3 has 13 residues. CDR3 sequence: CASSRSSYNEQFF. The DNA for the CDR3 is TGTGCCTCCTCACGGAGCTCCTACAATGAGCAGTTCTTC.

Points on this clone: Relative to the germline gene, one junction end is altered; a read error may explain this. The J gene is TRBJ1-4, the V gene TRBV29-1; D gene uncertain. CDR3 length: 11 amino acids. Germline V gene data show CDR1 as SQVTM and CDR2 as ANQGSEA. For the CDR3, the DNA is TGCAGCGTCGGATCCCCAACCGAGGCCTATTTT. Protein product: CSVGSPTEAYF.

The CDR3 here is CAWSSQIYGYTF. The CDR3 DNA follows: TGTGCCTGGAGCTCCCAGATCTATGGCTACACCTTC. The rearrangement joins TRBV30 to TRBJ1-2; D not resolved. V gave up 3 bases and J gave up 4 bases, with 9 bases separating them. The CDR3 length is 12 residues. The germline gives CDR1 GTSNPN, CDR2 SVGIG (reference sequence).

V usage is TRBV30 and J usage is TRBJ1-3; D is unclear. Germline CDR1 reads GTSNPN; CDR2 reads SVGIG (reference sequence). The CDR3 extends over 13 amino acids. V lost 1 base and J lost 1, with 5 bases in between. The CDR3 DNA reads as TGTGCCTGGAGTGGAGCTTCTGGAAACACCATATATTTT. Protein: CAWSGASGNTIYF.

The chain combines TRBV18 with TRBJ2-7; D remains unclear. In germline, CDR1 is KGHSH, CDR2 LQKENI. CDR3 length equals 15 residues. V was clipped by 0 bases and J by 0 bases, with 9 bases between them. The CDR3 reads CASSPPSTSSYEQYF. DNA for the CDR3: TGTGCCAGCTCACCACCAAGTACAAGCTCCTACGAGCAGTACTTC.

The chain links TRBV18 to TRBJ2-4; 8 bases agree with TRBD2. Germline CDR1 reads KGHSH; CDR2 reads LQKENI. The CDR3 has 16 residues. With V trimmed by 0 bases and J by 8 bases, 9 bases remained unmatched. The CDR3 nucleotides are TGTGCCAGCTCACCACCGTTGGCAGCGGGAGTGGACATTCAGTACTTC. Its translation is CASSPPLAAGVDIQYF. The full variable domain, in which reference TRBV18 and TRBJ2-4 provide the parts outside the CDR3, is NAGVMQNPRHLVRRRGQEARLRCSPMKGHSHVYWYRQLPEEGLKFMVYLQKENIIDESGMPKERFSAEFPKEGPSILRIQQVVRGDSAAYFCASSPPLAAGVDIQYFGAGTRLSVL.

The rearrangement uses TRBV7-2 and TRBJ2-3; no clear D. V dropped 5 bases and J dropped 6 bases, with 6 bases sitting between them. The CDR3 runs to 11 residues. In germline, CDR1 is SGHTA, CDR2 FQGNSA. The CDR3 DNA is TGTGCCAGCAGCAGCGTGGATACGCAGTATTTT. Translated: CASSSVDTQYF.

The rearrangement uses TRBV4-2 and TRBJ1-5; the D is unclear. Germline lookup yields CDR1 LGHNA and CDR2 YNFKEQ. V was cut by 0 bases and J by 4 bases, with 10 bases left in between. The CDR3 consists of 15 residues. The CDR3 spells CASSQESGVNQPQHF. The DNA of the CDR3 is TGTGCCAGCAGCCAAGAGAGCGGGGTTAATCAGCCCCAGCATTTT.

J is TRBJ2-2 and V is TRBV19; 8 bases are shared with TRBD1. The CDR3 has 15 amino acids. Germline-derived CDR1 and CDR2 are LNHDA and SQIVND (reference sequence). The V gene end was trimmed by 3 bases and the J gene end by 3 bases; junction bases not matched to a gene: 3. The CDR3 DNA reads TGTGCCAGTAGTATTCACAGGGGGTACACCGGGGAGCTGTTTTTT. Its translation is CASSIHRGYTGELFF.

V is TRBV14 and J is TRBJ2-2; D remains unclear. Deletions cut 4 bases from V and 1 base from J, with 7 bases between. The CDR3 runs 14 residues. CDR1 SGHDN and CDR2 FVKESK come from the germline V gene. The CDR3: CASSLVRNTGELFF. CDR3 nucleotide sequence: TGTGCCAGCAGCCTCGTTCGGAACACCGGGGAGCTGTTTTTT.

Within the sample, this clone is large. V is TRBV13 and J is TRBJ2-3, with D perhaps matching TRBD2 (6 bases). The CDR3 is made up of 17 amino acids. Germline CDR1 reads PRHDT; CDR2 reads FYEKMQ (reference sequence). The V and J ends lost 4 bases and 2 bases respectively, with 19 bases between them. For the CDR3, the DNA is TGTGCCAGCAGCTCGACCCCCGGGACTGGGATCACAGATACGCAGTATTTT. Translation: CASSSTPGTGITDTQYF.

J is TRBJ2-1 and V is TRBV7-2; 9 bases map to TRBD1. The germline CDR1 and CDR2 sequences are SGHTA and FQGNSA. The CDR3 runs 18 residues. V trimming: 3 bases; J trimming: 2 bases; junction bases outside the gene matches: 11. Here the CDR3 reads CASSLGQGSRSTYNEQFF. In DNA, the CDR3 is TGTGCCAGCAGCTTGGGACAGGGTAGTAGGAGTACCTACAATGAGCAGTTCTTC.

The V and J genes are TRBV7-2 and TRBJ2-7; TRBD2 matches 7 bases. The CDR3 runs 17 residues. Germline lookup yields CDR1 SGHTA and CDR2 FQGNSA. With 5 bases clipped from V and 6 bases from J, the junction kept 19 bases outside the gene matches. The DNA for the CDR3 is TGTGCCAGCAGCCCCGAGCGGGTAGGAAGACTAGCTTCCGAGCAGTACTTC. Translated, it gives CASSPERVGRLASEQYF.

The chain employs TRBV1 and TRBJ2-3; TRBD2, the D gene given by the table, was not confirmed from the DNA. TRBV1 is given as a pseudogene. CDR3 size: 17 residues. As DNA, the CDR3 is TGCACCAGCAGCCAACCGGGACTAGCGGAGAGAACAGATACGCAGTATTTT. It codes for CTSSQPGLAERTDTQYF.

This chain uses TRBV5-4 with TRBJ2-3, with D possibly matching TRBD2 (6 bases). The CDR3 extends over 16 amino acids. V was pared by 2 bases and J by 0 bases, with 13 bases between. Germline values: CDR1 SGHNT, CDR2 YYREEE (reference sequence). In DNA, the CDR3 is TGTGCCAGCAGCTTTGGGGGGAGTGGTAGCACAGATACGCAGTATTTT. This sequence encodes CASSFGGSGSTDTQYF.

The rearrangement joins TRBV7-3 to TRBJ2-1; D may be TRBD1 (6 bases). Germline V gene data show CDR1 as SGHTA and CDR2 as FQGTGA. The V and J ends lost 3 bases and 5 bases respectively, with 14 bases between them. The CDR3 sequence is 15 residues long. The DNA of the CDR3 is TGTGCCAGCAGCTTGGACAGCGAGGTTCACAATGAGCAGTTCTTC. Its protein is CASSLDSEVHNEQFF. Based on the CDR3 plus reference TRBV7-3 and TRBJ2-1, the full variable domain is GAGVSQTPSNKVTEKGKYVELRCDPISGHTALYWYRQSLGQGPEFLIYFQGTGAADDSGLPNDRFFAVRPEGSVSTLKIQRTERGDSAVYLCASSLDSEVHNEQFFGPGTRLTVL.

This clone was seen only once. DNA for the CDR3: TGTGCCAGCCGACCGGCGGGGGCCTTCGTAGCTTTCTTT. It encodes CASRPAGAFVAFF. This sequence joins TRBV11-2 and TRBJ1-1, with a possible D match to TRBD1 (6 bases). The ends were cut back, 8 bases at V and 10 bases at J, with 20 bases in the middle. CDR1 SGHAT and CDR2 FQNNGV come from the germline V gene. The CDR3 loop spans 13 amino acids.

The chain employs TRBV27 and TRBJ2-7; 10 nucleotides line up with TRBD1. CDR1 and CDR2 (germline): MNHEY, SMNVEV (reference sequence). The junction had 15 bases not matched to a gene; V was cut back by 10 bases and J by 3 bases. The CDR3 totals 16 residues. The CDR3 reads CATLSMGTGESYEQYF. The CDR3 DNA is TGTGCCACCCTGTCGATGGGGACAGGGGAAAGCTACGAGCAGTACTTC.

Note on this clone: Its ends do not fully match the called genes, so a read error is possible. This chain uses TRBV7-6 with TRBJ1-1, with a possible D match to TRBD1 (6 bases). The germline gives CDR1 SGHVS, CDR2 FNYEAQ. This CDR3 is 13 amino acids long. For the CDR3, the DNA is TGTGCCAGCAGCTTAGGGGGGCCAGGGCCGCCATTATTT. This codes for CASSLGGPGPPLF.

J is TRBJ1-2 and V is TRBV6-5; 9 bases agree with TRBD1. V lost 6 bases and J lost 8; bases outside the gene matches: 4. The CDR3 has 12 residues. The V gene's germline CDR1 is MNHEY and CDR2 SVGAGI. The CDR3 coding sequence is TGTGCCAGCAGACAGGGGGCGCAAGGCTACACCTTC. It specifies CASRQGAQGYTF.